The 25 T cell receptor beta chains presented below share a single source sample, sequenced in a study of persistence of HIV-infected CD4 T cells (dated by TCRdb to between 2020 and 2021). The immunoSEQ hsTCRB assay version 4, run in survey mode, was used to sequence TCRbeta repertoires from genomic DNA. Drawn from immuneACCESS, this table holds only the in-frame rearrangements with V and J called that TCRdb kept. Clones are partly lost; checked studies trace under half to an unresolved V gene and leave the rest unexplained. The sample table lists approximately 18,000 clones, roughly two thirds of them with a count of one. The ten largest make up roughly 8.3% of the sample. The antigens these receptors bind are not known. In light of the paper, this sample's treatment or condition label describes: suppressive antiretroviral therapy. Lysates of CMV-infected fibroblasts at approximately 9.6 ug/mL were used to stimulate the cells. Sorting of responding CD4+ T cells was based on upregulation of both CD40 ligand and CD69.

The source was CD4+ T cells sorted from PBMCs after 18-hour stimulation, collected from a patient who received antiretroviral therapy. Reading the label with the study, this specimen's cell subset or site is: CD40L+CD69+ CD4 T cells responding to CMV lysate. The receptors were sampled from an adult woman with HIV who was CMV-seropositive.

V and J are TRBV5-1 and TRBJ1-4; D is unclear. Germline V gives CDR1 SGHRS, CDR2 YFSETQ. The V end was cut by 0 bases, the J end by 7 bases, with 13 bases between. The CDR3 contains 15 residues. The CDR3 DNA is TGCGCCAGCAGCTTGGTGGCCATCCGAGGTGAAAAACTGTTTTTT. It is translated as CASSLVAIRGEKLFF.

The chain is built from TRBV7-8 and TRBJ1-6; D possibly corresponds to TRBD1 (5 bases). Between the trimmed V and J ends, which lost 0 bases and 0 bases, there was a span of 12 bases. CDR1 and CDR2 (germline): SGHVS, FQNEAQ. CDR3 size: 18 residues. The CDR3 loop reads CASSLARSGSSYNSPLHF. CDR3 coding DNA: TGTGCCAGCAGCTTAGCGCGCTCAGGGAGCTCCTATAATTCACCCCTCCACTTT.

As for this clone: Germline and junction disagree at one end, which may indicate a read error. Other DNA sequences in this specimen translate into the identical CDR3. The chain joins TRBV5-1 to TRBJ2-5; 7 nucleotides agree with TRBD1. The CDR3 totals 15 residues. In germline, CDR1 is SGHRS, CDR2 YFSETQ. Written as DNA, the CDR3 is TGTGCCAGCAGCTCCCTGACAGGGTTCCAAGAGACCCAGTACTTC. As protein: CASSSLTGFQETQYF.

This rearrangement joins TRBV27 to TRBJ2-1, with 13 bases lining up with TRBD2. CDR1 and CDR2 from the germline V gene are MNHEY and SMNVEV (reference sequence). J lost 7 bases, V lost 1 base, and 1 base had no gene match. The CDR3 covers 15 residues. The CDR3 nucleotides read TGTGCCAGCAGTTTATTGACTAGCGGGGGGAATGAGCAGTTCTTC. This sequence encodes CASSLLTSGGNEQFF.

V is TRBV5-1 and J is TRBJ1-1, with D maybe TRBD1 (5 bases). The CDR3 extends over 15 amino acids. Trimming pared 0 bases from V and 9 bases from J, leaving 18 bases between. In germline, CDR1 is SGHRS, CDR2 YFSETQ. Here the CDR3 reads CASSLAGTTLGQAFF. CDR3 nucleotide sequence: TGCGCCAGCAGCTTGGCCGGGACGACCTTGGGCCAAGCTTTCTTT.

This chain connects TRBV9 to TRBJ1-1; 8 nucleotides line up with TRBD1. This CDR3 is built from 16 residues. V lost 0 bases and J lost 4; bases outside the gene matches: 8. Germline V gene lookup returns CDR1 SGDLS and CDR2 YYNGEE. The CDR3 DNA sequence: TGTGCCAGCAGCGTAGCGGCAGGGGGCGCGGGCACTGAAGCTTTCTTT. It encodes CASSVAAGGAGTEAFF.

The CDR3 reads CASSSSTMRQFF. The CDR3 DNA reads as TGTGCCAGCAGCTCCAGTACAATGAGGCAGTTCTTC. This chain uses TRBV7-3 with TRBJ2-1; D not resolved. The CDR3 is 12 amino acids. The germline V gene has CDR1 SGHTA and CDR2 FQGTGA. V was trimmed by 4 bases and J by 12 bases, leaving 13 bases between them.

The chain combines TRBV6-5 with TRBJ2-1, with D perhaps matching TRBD1 or TRBD2 (6 bases each). The length of the CDR3 is 16 residues. The germline CDR1 and CDR2 sequences are MNHEY and SVGAGI. V was cut by 2 bases and J by 0 bases, with 11 bases left in between. The CDR3 sequence: CASSYPGARSYNEQFF. The CDR3 DNA reads TGTGCCAGCAGTTACCCGGGGGCACGCTCCTACAATGAGCAGTTCTTC.

This chain uses TRBV19 with TRBJ2-4; D ambiguous. Germline CDR1 is LNHDA and CDR2 is SQIVND (reference sequence). This CDR3 region has 12 residues. V shed 4 bases and J shed 7 bases, with 8 bases lying between them. As DNA, the CDR3 is TGTGCCAGTAGTACCTCTTCCAACATTCAGTACTTC. Translation: CASSTSSNIQYF.

This chain connects TRBV12-5 to TRBJ1-1; 10 bases are a match to TRBD1. V was pared by 5 bases and J by 3 bases, with 9 bases of the junction left unmatched. CDR1 and CDR2 from the germline V gene are LGHNT and FRNRAP. This CDR3 is built from 16 residues. The CDR3 region has the DNA TGTGCTAGTGGTAAAGTTACCGGGACAGGGGACACTGAAGCTTTCTTT. Translating it yields CASGKVTGTGDTEAFF.

The J gene is TRBJ2-3, the V gene TRBV5-4; D ambiguous. Per the germline V gene, CDR1 is SGHNT and CDR2 is YYREEE (reference sequence). Trimming cost V 4 bases and J 0 bases, with 12 bases left between them. There are 15 residues in the CDR3. This CDR3 is CASSPGPTSTDTQYF. The CDR3 nucleotides are TGTGCCAGCAGCCCCGGGCCGACCAGCACAGATACGCAGTATTTT.

The rearrangement joins TRBV6-5 to TRBJ1-5; D is unresolved. Germline CDR1 is MNHEY and CDR2 is SVGAGI. V was clipped by 4 bases and J by 4 bases, with 5 bases between them. The CDR3 covers 12 residues. The DNA of the CDR3 is TGTGCCAGCAGTTCCTATAATCAGCCCCAGCATTTT. Translating it yields CASSSYNQPQHF.

The chain joins TRBV30 to TRBJ1-1; 7 bases agree with TRBD1. V dropped 3 bases and J dropped 1; count of bases not matched to a gene: 5. Germline V gene sequence: CDR1 GTSNPN, CDR2 SVGIG (reference sequence). This CDR3 comprises 14 residues. In nucleotides, the CDR3 is TGTGCCTGGAGACTGGGACAGCCGAACACTGAAGCTTTCTTT. Its translation: CAWRLGQPNTEAFF.

The chain has TRBV18 and TRBJ1-1; 8 bases are shared with TRBD1. CDR3 length equals 15 residues. Germline loops: CDR1 KGHSH, CDR2 LQKENI. Unmatched junction bases numbered 3, after V lost 2 bases and J lost 1 base. The CDR3 region is CASSPNRGENTEAFF. The CDR3 bases are TGTGCCAGCTCACCAAACAGGGGGGAGAACACTGAAGCTTTCTTT.

This clone was counted a few times. The chain carries TRBV27 and TRBJ2-4; D is undetermined. The CDR3 loop spans 14 amino acids. The germline gives CDR1 MNHEY, CDR2 SMNVEV (reference sequence). V was trimmed by 6 bases and J by 4 bases, leaving 13 bases between them. The CDR3 DNA reads TGTGCCAGCAGCGGCGGATTTTCGAAAAACATTCAGTACTTC. Translated, it gives CASSGGFSKNIQYF.

The chain employs TRBV30 and TRBJ2-3; TRBD1 matches at 10 bases. This CDR3 has 14 amino acids. CDR1 is GTSNPN and CDR2 is SVGIG in the germline V gene (reference sequence). Unmatched junction bases numbered 4, after V lost 3 bases and J lost 4 bases. This chain's CDR3 is CAWSAGTGADTQYF. In DNA, the CDR3 is TGTGCCTGGAGCGCCGGGACAGGGGCAGATACGCAGTATTTT.

The V gene is TRBV19, the J gene TRBJ2-2; maybe TRBD1 (6 bases). The ends were cut back, 1 base at V and 7 bases at J, with 10 bases in the middle. The CDR3 extends over 14 amino acids. CDR1 is LNHDA, CDR2 SQIVND, per germline (reference sequence). CDR3 amino acids: CASSIGGRGGELFF. CDR3 bases: TGTGCCAGTAGTATAGGGGGGCGCGGCGGGGAGCTGTTTTTT.

This clone was observed a few times. This rearrangement joins TRBV28 to TRBJ1-1; D ambiguous. Germline CDR1 and CDR2: MDHEN and SYDVKM. The length of the CDR3 is 16 residues. V was clipped by 1 base and J by 1 base, with 13 bases between them. CDR3 residues: CASSLSDLVENTEAFF. In nucleotides, the CDR3 is TGTGCCAGCAGTTTATCCGATTTGGTGGAGAACACTGAAGCTTTCTTT.

This clone appeared a few times. The chain's CDR3 is CASSANRLETQYF. Written as DNA, the CDR3 is TGTGCCAGCAGTGCCAACCGCCTGGAGACCCAGTACTTC. This rearrangement joins TRBV2 to TRBJ2-5; D gene ambiguous. V gave up 4 bases and J gave up 5 bases, with 11 bases separating them. Germline-derived CDR1 and CDR2 are SNHLY and FYNNEI. The CDR3 consists of 13 residues. Full variable domain (rest looked up from reference TRBV2 and TRBJ2-5): EPEVTQTPSHQVTQMGQEVILRCVPISNHLYFYWYRQILGQKVEFLVSFYNNEISEKSEIFDDQFSVERPDGSNFTLKIRSTKLEDSAMYFCASSANRLETQYFGPGTRLLVL.

The V gene is TRBV6-1, the J gene TRBJ1-4; 7 bases line up with TRBD1. Germline CDR1 is MNHNS and CDR2 is SASEGT. V dropped 2 bases and J dropped 15; count of bases not matched to a gene: 9. This CDR3 has 13 residues. The CDR3 DNA is TGTGCCAGCAGTGAAAGCGGTGGCAGGGGGGTGTTTTTT. Protein: CASSESGGRGVFF.

This chain uses TRBV2 with TRBJ1-2; D is unclear. V was clipped by 4 bases and J by 5 bases, with 8 bases between them. CDR3 length: 12 residues. The germline CDR1 and CDR2 sequences are SNHLY and FYNNEI. In DNA form, the CDR3 reads TGTGCCAGCAGTGGGAGTACATATGGCTACACCTTC. Amino acids: CASSGSTYGYTF.

The chain couples TRBV5-1 to TRBJ1-1, with unresolved D. Trimming pared 0 bases from V and 1 base from J, leaving 10 bases between. This CDR3 spans 15 amino acids. The germline CDR1 and CDR2 sequences are SGHRS and YFSETQ. The CDR3: CASSLVLGENTEAFF. DNA for the CDR3: TGCGCCAGCAGCTTGGTACTCGGGGAGAACACTGAAGCTTTCTTT.

This clone has just a few counts. The rearrangement uses TRBV27 and TRBJ1-2, with D unclear. V lost 1 base and J lost 4, with 10 bases in between. There are 14 residues in the CDR3. CDR1 MNHEY and CDR2 SMNVEV come from the germline V gene (reference sequence). CDR3 coding DNA: TGTGCCAGCAGTTTATTCCGGGGATCCTATGGCTACACCTTC. Its protein product is CASSLFRGSYGYTF.

The chain couples TRBV6-5 to TRBJ1-1; maybe TRBD1 (5 bases). The germline V gene encodes CDR1 MNHEY and CDR2 SVGAGI. Trimming took off 5 bases at V and 2 bases at J, with 15 bases between the two ends. The CDR3 consists of 15 residues. DNA for the CDR3: TGTGCCAGCAGTCCTCTCGACAGACTCAACACTGAAGCTTTCTTT. Translation: CASSPLDRLNTEAFF.

This chain joins TRBV27 and TRBJ1-5; possibly TRBD1 for D (5 bases). The V end was cut by 5 bases, the J end by 2 bases, with 16 bases between. Germline CDR1 and CDR2: MNHEY and SMNVEV (reference sequence). CDR3 size: 16 residues. This CDR3 is CASSKRRGDGNQPQHF. The CDR3 bases are TGTGCCAGCAGTAAACGCCGGGGGGATGGCAATCAGCCCCAGCATTTT.